The 27 T cell receptor beta chains given below trace back to one sample, sequenced in a study of regulatory T cells in long-lasting Graves disease. As for time point: persistent/refractory GD, antithyroid drugs over 5 years with positive TRAb. With RNA extracted from PBMCs as input, the TCR library was made. To make TCR beta libraries, researchers used iRepertoire HTBI primers and Arm-PCR of CDR3 regions. TCRdb redid the calling of the multiplex PCR reads with MiXCR, one entry per CDR3 protein. The table records 350,000 to 500,000 distinct CDR3 sequences, 21% of them present only once. The source material was peripheral blood mononuclear cells (PBMCs), sampled when the disease was refractory, from a patient treated with antithyroid drugs. The receptors stem from a female donor with Graves disease.

This clonotype was observed a handful of times. CDR3 bases: TGTGCCAGCAGTTACGGTCCGAAACAGGGCCGAAATCAGCCCCAGCATTTT. As protein: CASSYGPKQGRNQPQHF. The rearrangement uses TRBV6-5 and TRBJ1-5; perhaps TRBD1 as D (6 bases). V was trimmed by 2 bases and J by 4 bases, leaving 18 bases between them. This CDR3 has 17 residues. Per germline, CDR1 MNHEY and CDR2 SVGAGI.

J is TRBJ1-5 and V is TRBV20-1; D gene uncertain. Germline V CDR1 and CDR2: DFQATT, SNEGSKA (reference sequence). The CDR3 contains 15 residues. The ends were cut back, 6 bases at V and 1 base at J, with 16 bases in the middle. The CDR3 region is CSAYFAGGSNQPQHF. CDR3 coding DNA: TGCAGTGCATACTTCGCAGGTGGGAGCAATCAGCCCCAGCATTTT.

The rearrangement uses TRBV9 and TRBJ2-4; 7 nucleotides line up with TRBD2. The V segment lost 4 bases and the J segment 2 bases; nucleotides outside the gene matches: 12. The CDR3 is 17 residues long. Germline assignment: CDR1 SGDLS and CDR2 YYNGEE. DNA of the CDR3: TGTGCCAGCAGCTTGGGGGGGGGGAGCGGGCCCAAAAACATTCAGTACTTC. Protein sequence: CASSLGGGSGPKNIQYF.

The chain carries TRBV28 and TRBJ2-5; 10 positions match TRBD2. V was pared by 6 bases and J by 0 bases, with 4 bases of the junction left unmatched. This CDR3 comprises 15 residues. Germline-derived CDR1 and CDR2 are MDHEN and SYDVKM. CDR3 DNA: TGTGCCAGCAGAGGACTAGCGGATTACCAAGAGACCCAGTACTTC. Its protein is CASRGLADYQETQYF.

This clonotype was seen ten or more times. The chain has TRBV3-1 and TRBJ2-5; 7 nucleotides agree with TRBD1. CDR1 is LGHDT and CDR2 is YNNKEL in the germline V gene (reference sequence). J was trimmed by 3 bases and V by 4 bases; bases with no gene match: 5. The CDR3 runs 14 residues. This CDR3 reads CASSPWTGEETQYF. The CDR3 nucleotides read TGTGCCAGCAGCCCATGGACAGGTGAAGAGACCCAGTACTTC.

This chain connects TRBV9 to TRBJ2-2, with D hard to call. The CDR3 loop spans 14 amino acids. Trimming took 0 bases from V and 2 from J, leaving 5 bases between them. In germline, CDR1 is SGDLS, CDR2 YYNGEE. For the CDR3, the DNA is TGTGCCAGCAGCGTAGGTGATAACACCGGGGAGCTGTTTTTT. It codes for CASSVGDNTGELFF.

This clonotype was seen only a few times. V is TRBV7-9 and J is TRBJ2-6; 8 bases fit TRBD1. The CDR3 totals 16 residues. The trim removed 5 bases at V and 2 bases at J, leaving 5 bases unmatched. Germline-derived CDR1 and CDR2 are SEHNR and FQNEAQ (reference sequence). The CDR3 bases are TGTGCCAGCAGCAGACAGGGGAGCACTGGGGCCAACGTCCTGACTTTC. It translates to CASSRQGSTGANVLTF.

Concerning this clonotype: A much more abundant neighbour one base away suggests this may be a read error. The CDR3 coding sequence is TGTGCCAGCAGCTTAGTGACAGACCTAAATGAAAAACTGTTTTTT. Translation gives CASSLVTDLNEKLFF. The gene calls are TRBV11-2 and TRBJ1-4; a possible D gene is TRBD1 (5 bases). Germline CDR1 and CDR2: SGHAT and FQNNGV. This CDR3 has 15 residues. V gave up 1 base and J gave up 5 bases, with 11 bases separating them.

This clonotype was found a few times. The chain uses TRBV7-9 and TRBJ2-5, with D possibly matching TRBD1 (6 bases). With 4 bases removed from V and 6 bases from J, the gap between germline ends came to 18 bases. CDR1 and CDR2 from the germline V gene are SEHNR and FQNEAQ (reference sequence). The CDR3 totals 15 residues. The CDR3 is CASSSGRAGEQTQYF. CDR3 nucleotide sequence: TGTGCCAGCAGCTCGGGTAGGGCAGGGGAACAGACCCAGTACTTC.

V is TRBV7-9 and J is TRBJ2-3; 10 bases match TRBD2. In germline, CDR1 is SEHNR, CDR2 FQNEAQ (reference sequence). Trimming removed 7 bases from V and 4 bases from J; junction bases left unmatched: 11. This CDR3 has 16 residues. The CDR3 region has the DNA TGTGCCAGCACCATGCAAGCGGGAGGGCCTGCAGATACGCAGTATTTT. The encoded protein is CASTMQAGGPADTQYF.

This clonotype was seen a single time. The CDR3 DNA sequence: TGTGCCAGCAGCCTAGGGGGGGGACCGACAAGCACAGATACGCAGTATTTT. This encodes CASSLGGGPTSTDTQYF. The rearrangement uses TRBV7-3 and TRBJ2-3; tentative D call: TRBD2 (7 bases). V was cut by 5 bases and J by 0 bases, with 18 bases left in between. CDR1 is SGHTA, CDR2 FQGTGA, per germline. There are 17 residues in the CDR3.

Regarding this clonotype: A much larger clone differs by one base, so this may be a read error. The chain joins TRBV27 to TRBJ2-2; 8 bases agree with TRBD1. The germline V gene encodes CDR1 MNHEY and CDR2 SMNVEV (reference sequence). The CDR3 runs 18 residues. The CDR3 coding sequence is TGTGCCAGCAGTTCCCGCTGGCCGGGACAGGTTGTTATCGGGGGGCTGTTTTTT. It translates to CASSSRWPGQVVIGGLFF.

This clonotype was picked up a small number of times. The gene calls are TRBV9 and TRBJ1-2; D not resolved. Germline CDR1 and CDR2: SGDLS and YYNGEE. The CDR3 runs to 14 residues. V was trimmed by 3 bases and J by 4 bases, leaving 13 bases between them. The CDR3 loop is CASSDGRGSYGYTF. The CDR3 DNA reads TGTGCCAGCAGCGATGGTCGAGGTTCCTATGGCTACACCTTC.

This clonotype showed up just once. The chain couples TRBV7-6 to TRBJ2-1, with a possible D match to TRBD2 (6 bases). With 1 base removed from V and 0 bases from J, the gap between germline ends came to 10 bases. The CDR3 length is 16 residues. Per the germline V gene, CDR1 is SGHVS and CDR2 is FNYEAQ. Here the CDR3 DNA reads TGTGCCAGCAGCTTAGGGGACTTTAGCTCCTACAATGAGCAGTTCTTC. Translating it yields CASSLGDFSSYNEQFF.

The chain joins TRBV7-7 to TRBJ2-5; D not resolved. The CDR3 covers 16 residues. Germline CDR1 reads SSHAT; CDR2 reads FNYEAQ (reference sequence). Deletions cut 5 bases from V and 4 bases from J, with 20 bases between. Written as DNA, the CDR3 is TGTGCCAGCAGCCCCTCCTTGATGGATAAAGGAGAGACCCAGTACTTC. Amino acid sequence: CASSPSLMDKGETQYF.

The gene calls are TRBV20-1 and TRBJ2-2; D possibly uses TRBD1 or TRBD2 (7 bases each). Germline V gene sequence: CDR1 DFQATT, CDR2 SNEGSKA (reference sequence). The CDR3 loop spans 13 amino acids. This CDR3 is CSPGRDSAGELFF. The CDR3 DNA reads as TGCAGCCCTGGGAGGGACAGCGCCGGGGAGCTGTTTTTT.

V usage is TRBV20-1 and J usage is TRBJ1-6; D is unresolved. The V end was cut by 4 bases, the J end by 0 bases, with 13 bases between. This CDR3 comprises 16 residues. The V gene's germline CDR1 is DFQATT and CDR2 SNEGSKA (reference sequence). The CDR3 coding sequence is TGCAGTGCTATGGCGGACCCCTTCTCCTATAATTCACCCCTCCACTTT. Residues: CSAMADPFSYNSPLHF.

This clonotype was detected ten times or more. The chain couples TRBV11-3 to TRBJ1-1; TRBD1 agrees at 7 bases. Trimming cost V 5 bases and J 5 bases; bases outside gene matches: 8. Germline CDR1 and CDR2: SGHNT and YENEEA. CDR3 length equals 14 residues. DNA for the CDR3: TGTGCCAGCAGCGTTCACAGGGGCGCGACTGAAGCTTTCTTT. It is translated as CASSVHRGATEAFF. The full variable domain, in which reference TRBV11-3 and TRBJ1-1 provide the parts outside the CDR3, is EAGVVQSPRYKIIEKKQPVAFWCNPISGHNTLYWYLQNLGQGPELLIRYENEEAVDDSQLPKDRFSAERLKGVDSTLKIQPAELGDSAVYLCASSVHRGATEAFFGQGTRLTVV.

As to this clonotype: A much larger clone differs by one base, so this may be a read error. V gene TRBV15 combines with J gene TRBJ1-2; possible D gene TRBD1, 5 bases. Germline-derived CDR1 and CDR2 are LNHNV and YYDKDF (reference sequence). V was shortened by 5 bases and J by 7 bases, with 17 bases between the two germline ends. CDR3 length equals 14 residues. The DNA of the CDR3 is TGTGCCACCAGCTGGGGGGGGGGTGGCGGTGGCTACACCTTC. Its protein product is CATSWGGGGGGYTF.

The chain links TRBV20-1 to TRBJ2-7; D remains unclear. The V gene's germline CDR1 is DFQATT and CDR2 SNEGSKA (reference sequence). V was pared by 8 bases and J by 6 bases, with 14 bases between. CDR3 length equals 11 residues. CDR3 sequence reads: CSLEMLGEQYF. The DNA of the CDR3 is TGCAGTCTCGAAATGCTGGGCGAGCAGTACTTC.

The chain recombines TRBV10-2 with TRBJ2-7, with D uncertain. The germline gives CDR1 WSHSY, CDR2 SAAADI. V gave up 6 bases and J gave up 6 bases, with 12 bases separating them. This CDR3 contains 12 residues. CDR3 sequence: CASRGRALEQYF. DNA for the CDR3: TGCGCCAGCAGAGGACGGGCCCTCGAGCAGTACTTC.

Note on this clonotype: With a much larger clone just one base away, this may be a read error. The CDR3 coding sequence is TGTGCCAGCACCAAGGGGCAGGGCCCGAACACTGAAGCTCTCTTT. It specifies CASTKGQGPNTEALF. The J gene is TRBJ1-1, the V gene TRBV28; tentative D call: TRBD1 (5 bases). There are 15 residues in the CDR3. Germline CDR1 is MDHEN and CDR2 is SYDVKM.

This clonotype was detected many times. The rearrangement links TRBV28 to TRBJ1-6; 7 nucleotides agree with TRBD1. This CDR3 is built from 16 residues. Unmatched junction bases numbered 10, after V lost 5 bases and J lost 6 bases. CDR1 MDHEN and CDR2 SYDVKM come from the germline V gene. The CDR3 sequence is CASSPQGGTRNSPLHF. Written as DNA, the CDR3 is TGTGCCAGCAGTCCTCAGGGGGGGACACGTAATTCACCCCTCCACTTT.

This clonotype occurred a few times. It is likely a read error, because the conserved phenylalanine at the end of the CDR3 is missing. The rearrangement links TRBV29-1 to TRBJ2-2, with D possibly TRBD2 on 5 matching bases. The germline V and J ends were trimmed by 4 bases and 6 bases, with 18 bases remaining between them. The CDR3 sequence is 15 residues long. CDR1 SQVTM and CDR2 ANQGSEA come from the germline V gene. In DNA, the CDR3 is TGCAGCGTTGGTATTGGGTTCAGTAGCGCCGGGGAGCTGTTTCTT. It codes for CSVGIGFSSAGELFL.

The chain links TRBV4-1 to TRBJ1-1; D possibly corresponds to TRBD1 (6 bases). The length of the CDR3 is 14 residues. Trimming left V 3 bases short and J 8 bases short, with 16 bases between. Germline V gene sequence: CDR1 MGHRA, CDR2 YSYEKL. Here the CDR3 DNA reads TGCGCCAGCAGCCACGACTCCCTCAGGGGAGAAGCTTTCTTT. This gives the protein CASSHDSLRGEAFF.

This clonotype was seen only a few times. J is TRBJ2-2 and V is TRBV6-1, with D hard to call. Germline CDR1 MNHNS, CDR2 SASEGT. This CDR3 is built from 14 residues. Trimming removed 6 bases at V and 1 base at J, with 9 bases between. In nucleotides, the CDR3 is TGTGCCAGCAGATTGGAACAGAACACCGGGGAGCTGTTTTTT. Translating gives CASRLEQNTGELFF.

This clonotype was observed many times. The chain has TRBV27 and TRBJ1-2; D gene uncertain. Germline assignment: CDR1 MNHEY and CDR2 SMNVEV (reference sequence). Between the trimmed V and J ends, which lost 3 bases and 5 bases, there was a span of 22 bases. The CDR3 sequence is 17 residues long. CDR3 DNA sequence: TGTGCCAGCAGTTTGGGTCGGCGAGAGCTAGAGGTTTATGGCTACACCTTC. Protein sequence: CASSLGRRELEVYGYTF.